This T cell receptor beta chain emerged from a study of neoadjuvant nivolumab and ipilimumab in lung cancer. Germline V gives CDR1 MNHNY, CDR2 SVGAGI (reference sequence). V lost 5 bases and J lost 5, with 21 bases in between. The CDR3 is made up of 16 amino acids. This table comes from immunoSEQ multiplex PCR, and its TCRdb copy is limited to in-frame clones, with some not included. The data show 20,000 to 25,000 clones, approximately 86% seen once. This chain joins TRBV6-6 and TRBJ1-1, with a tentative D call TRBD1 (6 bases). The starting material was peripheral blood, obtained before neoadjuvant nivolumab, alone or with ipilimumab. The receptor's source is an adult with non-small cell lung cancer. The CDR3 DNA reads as TGTGCCAGCAGTAAGTTGGGGACAAATCTGCGGACTGAAGCTTTCTTT. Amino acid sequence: CASSKLGTNLRTEAFF.